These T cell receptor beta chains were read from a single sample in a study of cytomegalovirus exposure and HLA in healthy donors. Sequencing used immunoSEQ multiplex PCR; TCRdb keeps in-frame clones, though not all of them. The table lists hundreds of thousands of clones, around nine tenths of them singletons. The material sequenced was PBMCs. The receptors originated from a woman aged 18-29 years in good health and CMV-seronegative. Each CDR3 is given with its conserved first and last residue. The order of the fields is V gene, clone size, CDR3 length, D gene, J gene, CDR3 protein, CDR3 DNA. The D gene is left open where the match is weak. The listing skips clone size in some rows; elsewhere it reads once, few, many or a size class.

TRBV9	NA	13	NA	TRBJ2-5	CASSVVSGQTQYF	TGTGCCAGCAGCGTAGTGAGCGGGCAGACCCAGTACTTC
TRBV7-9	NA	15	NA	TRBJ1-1	CASSASLWQGSEAFF	TGTGCCAGCAGCGCCTCGTTATGGCAGGGGAGCGAAGCTTTCTTT
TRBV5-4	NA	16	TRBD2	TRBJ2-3	CASSWAGGPVSDTQYF	TGTGCCAGTTCGTGGGCGGGGGGGCCAGTTTCAGATACGCAGTATTTT
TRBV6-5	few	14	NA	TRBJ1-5	CASSYVFGDQPQHF	TGTGCCAGCAGTTACGTGTTCGGGGATCAGCCCCAGCATTTT
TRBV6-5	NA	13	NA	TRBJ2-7	CASSRSGSYEQYF	TGTGCCAGCAGTCGTTCGGGGTCCTACGAGCAGTACTTC
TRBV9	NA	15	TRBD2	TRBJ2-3	CASSVGTSFPDTQYF	TGTGCCAGCAGCGTCGGGACTAGCTTCCCAGATACGCAGTATTTT
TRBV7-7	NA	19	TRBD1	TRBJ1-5	CASSFSRDRGSSSNQPQHF	TGTGCTAGCAGCTTTTCCCGGGACAGGGGTAGTTCTAGCAATCAGCCCCAGCATTTT
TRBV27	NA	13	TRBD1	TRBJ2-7	CASTTGGLYEQYF	TGTGCCAGCACAACAGGGGGCCTCTACGAGCAGTACTTC
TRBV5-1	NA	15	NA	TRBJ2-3	CASSTSISSTDTQYF	TGCGCCAGCTCCACGTCTATATCTAGCACAGATACGCAGTATTTT
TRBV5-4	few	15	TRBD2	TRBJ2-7	CASSLAGASGYEQYF	TGTGCCAGCAGCTTGGCCGGTGCTAGCGGGTACGAGCAGTACTTC
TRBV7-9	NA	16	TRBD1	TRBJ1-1	CSSSSTLQGAYTEAFF	TGTTCCAGCAGCTCCACCCTACAGGGGGCTTACACTGAAGCTTTCTTT
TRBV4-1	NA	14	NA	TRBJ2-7	CASSQGQGHYEQYF	TGCGCCAGCAGCCAAGGTCAGGGTCACTACGAGCAGTACTTC
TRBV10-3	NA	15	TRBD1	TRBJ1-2	CAISPGQDTNYGYTF	TGTGCCATCAGCCCGGGACAGGATACAAACTATGGCTACACCTTC
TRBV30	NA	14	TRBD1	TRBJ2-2	CAWRTGGYTGELFF	TGTGCCTGGAGGACAGGGGGCTACACCGGGGAGCTGTTTTTT
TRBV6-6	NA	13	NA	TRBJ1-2	CATIPRREEGYTF	TGTGCCACCATCCCCCGACGGGAGGAGGGCTACACCTTC
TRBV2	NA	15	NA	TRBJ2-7	CASSMGLPGTYEQYF	TGTGCCAGCAGTATGGGACTGCCCGGGACCTACGAGCAGTACTTC
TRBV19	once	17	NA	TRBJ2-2	CASSTPRTATNTGELFF	TGTGCCAGTAGTACCCCAAGGACAGCCACGAACACCGGGGAGCTGTTTTTT
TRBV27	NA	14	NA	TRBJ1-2	CASSRLQGYYGYTF	TGTGCCAGCAGTCGATTACAGGGATACTATGGCTACACCTTC
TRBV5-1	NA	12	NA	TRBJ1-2	CAGSTDTHGYTF	TGCGCCGGCAGTACCGACACCCATGGCTACACCTTC
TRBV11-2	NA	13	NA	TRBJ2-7	CASSLRGAYEQYF	TGTGCCAGCAGCCTCAGGGGGGCCTACGAGCAGTACTTC